Below, 10 T cell receptor beta chains from the same sample are listed, as sequenced in a study of OX40 agonist ivuxolimab in advanced cancers. Clones were read by immunoSEQ multiplex PCR, and TCRdb kept only the in-frame ones, dropping some. The sample records about 59,000 clones, 87% being singletons. This sample comprised CD4+ or CD8+ T cells sorted from blood, obtained in a trial of the OX40 agonist ivuxolimab. The origin of the receptors is an adult with an advanced solid tumor such as melanoma, head and neck, liver or kidney cancer.

The genes are TRBV7-3 and TRBJ2-1; D might be TRBD2 (6 bases). The germline V gene has CDR1 SGHTA and CDR2 FQGTGA. This CDR3 is 13 amino acids long. Trimming removed 2 bases from V and 8 bases from J, with 10 bases in between. In DNA form, the CDR3 reads TGTGCCAGCAGCTTAGCGGGGTGGGATGAGCAGTTCTTC. Translating it yields CASSLAGWDEQFF.

The chain has TRBV7-2 and TRBJ2-1, with 11 bases matching TRBD2. Germline loops: CDR1 SGHTA, CDR2 FQGNSA. The CDR3 covers 15 residues. The trim removed 1 base at V and 8 bases at J, leaving 4 bases unmatched. The CDR3 DNA sequence: TGTGCCAGCAGCTTAGGACTAGCGGGAAGCGATGAGCAGTTCTTC. Protein: CASSLGLAGSDEQFF.

The gene calls are TRBV7-9 and TRBJ1-2; no definite D call. CDR1 SEHNR and CDR2 FQNEAQ come from the germline V gene (reference sequence). The ends were cut back, 1 base at V and 0 bases at J, with 9 bases in the middle. The CDR3 has 15 residues. The CDR3 nucleotides read TGTGCCAGCAGCTTAGGGTACGCAGCTAACTATGGCTACACCTTC. Residues: CASSLGYAANYGYTF.

The gene calls are TRBV7-9 and TRBJ2-3, with D possibly being TRBD2 (6 bases). V was shortened by 1 base and J by 0 bases, with 11 bases between the two germline ends. Germline V gene data show CDR1 as SEHNR and CDR2 as FQNEAQ (reference sequence). The CDR3 is 16 amino acids. CDR3 nucleotides: TGTGCCAGCAGCTTAGGGAGCGGGCGTAGCACAGATACGCAGTATTTT. Translated, it gives CASSLGSGRSTDTQYF.

The rearrangement joins TRBV7-6 to TRBJ2-2; the match to TRBD1 covers 7 bases. CDR3 size: 15 residues. From germline, CDR1 is SGHVS and CDR2 FNYEAQ. V lost 4 bases to trimming and J lost 8 bases; unmatched junction nucleotides: 10. In DNA, the CDR3 is TGTGCCAGCAGCTCCAGTTCCGGGACAGCGGGGGAGCTGTTTTTT. This codes for CASSSSSGTAGELFF.

This sequence joins TRBV5-4 and TRBJ2-3; D is unclear. The CDR3 covers 14 residues. Deletions cut 4 bases from V and 5 bases from J, with 14 bases between. From germline, CDR1 is SGHNT and CDR2 YYREEE (reference sequence). CDR3 coding DNA: TGTGCCAGCAGCCTTACCACGCCTGGAGATACGCAGTATTTT. Translating it yields CASSLTTPGDTQYF.

The chain uses TRBV5-4 and TRBJ2-1; TRBD1 or TRBD2 may be the D gene (5 bases each). Looked up from germline, CDR1 is SGHNT and CDR2 is YYREEE (reference sequence). V lost 4 bases and J lost 14, with 22 bases in between. The CDR3 runs 14 residues. This chain's CDR3 is CASSAPWDALGEFF. DNA for the CDR3: TGTGCCAGCAGCGCCCCCTGGGACGCCCTCGGGGAGTTCTTC.

The rearrangement links TRBV27 to TRBJ1-2; D not certain. Germline V gene lookup returns CDR1 MNHEY and CDR2 SMNVEV (reference sequence). The V end lost 3 bases, the J end lost 7 bases, and 24 bases lay between the germline ends. The CDR3 extends over 17 amino acids. The CDR3 reads CASSFSATPLGIGGYTF. The CDR3 nucleotides are TGTGCCAGCAGTTTTTCGGCTACCCCGCTAGGGATAGGTGGCTACACCTTC.

The chain links TRBV7-9 to TRBJ2-5; a weak D match, TRBD1 (5 bases). V was cut by 3 bases and J by 2 bases, with 7 bases left in between. Germline values: CDR1 SEHNR, CDR2 FQNEAQ (reference sequence). There are 13 residues in the CDR3. In DNA, the CDR3 is TGTGCCAGCAGCTTGACAGTACAAGAGACCCAGTACTTC. Amino acid sequence: CASSLTVQETQYF.

The V gene is TRBV5-1, the J gene TRBJ1-2; no reliable D call. V was pared by 4 bases and J by 3 bases, with 13 bases between. The CDR3 has 14 residues. Germline CDR1 reads SGHRS; CDR2 reads YFSETQ. The DNA for the CDR3 is TGCGCCAGCAGCCCGGGAGGGCCGGACTATGGCTACACCTTC. Translation gives CASSPGGPDYGYTF.